This T cell receptor beta chain derives from a study of blood T cell repertoires in COVID-19. Sequencing was performed with immunoSEQ multiplex PCR; in TCRdb, only in-frame clones are kept and a portion is missing. The sample lists some 250,000 clones, about 90% occurring once. CDR1 is MRHNA, CDR2 SNTAGT, per germline. Trimming took 5 bases from V and 4 from J, leaving 20 bases between them. CDR3 length: 16 residues. Sequenced material: peripheral blood. This clonotype was obtained from a woman between 25 and 40 years old who had recovered from COVID-19. The gene calls are TRBV6-4 and TRBJ1-1; TRBD1 is a possible D gene (6 bases). CDR3 region: CASSPEPYRVFTEAFF. The DNA for the CDR3 is TGTGCCAGCAGTCCAGAACCCTACAGGGTTTTCACTGAAGCTTTCTTT.